Listed here are 15 T cell receptor beta chains from one sample, sequenced in a study of regulatory T cells in long-lasting Graves disease. Indicated time point: persistent/refractory GD, antithyroid drugs over 5 years with positive TRAb. The TCR library was made from RNA that had been extracted from PBMCs in TRIzol. Building the TCR beta libraries relied on iRepertoire HTBI primers, and CDR3 regions underwent Arm-PCR. Each CDR3 protein is one row after TCRdb ran MiXCR on the multiplex PCR reads. The data contain hundreds of thousands of distinct CDR3 sequences, less than 25% of them singletons. Sequencing used peripheral blood mononuclear cells (PBMCs), obtained when the disease was refractory, from a patient treated with antithyroid drugs. The receptors shown here come from a female donor with Graves disease.

The sample holds many counts of this clonotype. The genes are TRBV27 and TRBJ1-1; D gene ambiguous. This CDR3 region has 13 residues. The V and J ends lost 5 bases and 7 bases respectively, with 14 bases between them. Germline CDR1 and CDR2: MNHEY and SMNVEV (reference sequence). The CDR3 DNA reads TGTGCCAGCAGTCCTTCCGGACGGCTTGAAGCTTTCTTT. It encodes CASSPSGRLEAFF.

V is TRBV15 and J is TRBJ1-5; weak D call: TRBD1 (5 bases). With 0 bases removed from V and 4 bases from J, the gap between germline ends came to 10 bases. The CDR3 has 15 amino acids. Germline assignment: CDR1 LNHNV and CDR2 YYDKDF (reference sequence). Written as DNA, the CDR3 is TGTGCCACCAGCAGAGATTCAGGGCCAAATCAGCCCCAGCATTTT. This encodes CATSRDSGPNQPQHF.

Remarks on this clonotype: A much larger clone differs by one base, so this may be a read error. This chain links TRBV20-1 with TRBJ2-7; 8 bases match TRBD1. The V and J ends lost 0 bases and 6 bases, in that order; junction bases with no gene match: 7. Germline values: CDR1 DFQATT, CDR2 SNEGSKA (reference sequence). The CDR3 runs 14 residues. The CDR3 here is CSARDQQGDCEQYF. CDR3 in DNA: TGCAGTGCTAGAGACCAACAGGGGGACTGCGAGCAGTACTTC.

This clonotype was detected a few times. The V and J genes are TRBV7-9 and TRBJ2-1; 9 bases fit TRBD1. From germline, CDR1 is SEHNR and CDR2 FQNEAQ (reference sequence). This CDR3 spans 15 amino acids. The trim removed 4 bases at V and 9 bases at J, leaving 10 bases unmatched. The CDR3 spells CASSSGTGPIGEQFF. DNA of the CDR3: TGTGCCAGCAGCTCCGGGACAGGGCCTATAGGTGAGCAGTTCTTC.

This chain links TRBV4-1 with TRBJ1-1; D unresolved. The length of the CDR3 is 13 residues. The germline V and J ends were trimmed by 4 bases and 5 bases, with 11 bases remaining between them. Germline CDR1 is MGHRA and CDR2 is YSYEKL. CDR3 amino acids: CASSPDLFTEAFF. CDR3 nucleotide sequence: TGCGCCAGCAGCCCAGACCTGTTTACTGAAGCTTTCTTT.

At least ten counts were recorded for this clonotype. This chain joins TRBV7-9 and TRBJ1-4; tentative D call: TRBD1 (6 bases). Germline CDR1 SEHNR, CDR2 FQNEAQ (reference sequence). Trimming left V 5 bases short and J 8 bases short, with 15 bases between. The CDR3 runs to 14 residues. This CDR3 is CASSRTEGGEKLFF. The CDR3 region has the DNA TGTGCCAGCAGCAGGACCGAAGGGGGAGAAAAACTGTTTTTT.

The table lists this clonotype with a few counts. One junction end disagrees with the germline gene, perhaps due to a read error. The V call is TRBV7-7, the J call TRBJ1-1; D ambiguous. Per the germline V gene, CDR1 is SSHAT and CDR2 is FNYEAQ (reference sequence). This CDR3 has 16 residues. In DNA form, the CDR3 reads TGTGCTAGCAGCCATCCGGGCCTAAGGATCACCACTGAAGCTTTCTTT. The encoded protein is CASSHPGLRITTEAFF. Filled out from reference TRBV7-7 and TRBJ1-1, the complete variable domain reads GAGVSQSPRYKVTKRGQDVTLRCDPISSHATLYWYQQALGQGPEFLTYFNYEAQPDKSGLPSDRFSAERPEGSISTLTIQRTEQRDSAMYRCASSHPGLRITTEAFFGQGTRLTVV.

There are a few counts of this clonotype. The chain employs TRBV6-5 and TRBJ2-7; a possible D gene is TRBD2 (6 bases). The CDR3 is 18 amino acids. V was cut by 0 bases and J by 0 bases, with 18 bases left in between. Germline V gene sequence: CDR1 MNHEY, CDR2 SVGAGI. The CDR3 is CASSYSPHSVRDSYEQYF. The CDR3 DNA sequence: TGTGCCAGCAGTTACTCCCCCCACTCTGTGCGGGACTCCTACGAGCAGTACTTC.

On this clonotype itself: A much larger clone lies a single base off, so this may be a read error. The rearrangement uses TRBV7-8 and TRBJ2-5; the D gene could be TRBD1 or TRBD2 (5 bases each). V shed 2 bases and J shed 5 bases, with 15 bases lying between them. This CDR3 contains 15 residues. Germline V lookup: CDR1 SGHVS, CDR2 FQNEAQ. The CDR3 DNA follows: TGTGCCAGCAGCTTAAAAAAGGACAAGCGGGAGACCCAGTACTTC. Amino acid sequence: CASSLKKDKRETQYF.

In its sample, this clonotype was seen many times. The chain carries TRBV12-3 or TRBV12-4 and TRBJ2-5; D tentatively fits TRBD1 or TRBD2 (5 bases each). V gave up 3 bases and J gave up 1 base, with 9 bases separating them. CDR3 length: 14 residues. CDR3 sequence (DNA): TGTGCCAGCAGTTTCGAGGGGCGCCAAGAGACCCAGTACTTC. This encodes CASSFEGRQETQYF.

This clonotype was seen ten or more times. The chain couples TRBV2 to TRBJ1-2; D gene uncertain. The V gene lost 8 bases and the J gene lost 3 bases, with 13 bases spanning the gap. The CDR3 has 13 amino acids. The germline gives CDR1 SNHLY, CDR2 FYNNEI. CDR3 residues: CASGSYGDYGYTF. CDR3 DNA: TGTGCCAGCGGGAGTTACGGGGACTATGGCTACACCTTC.

The V gene is TRBV28, the J gene TRBJ2-7; D not certain. This CDR3 spans 12 amino acids. The ends were cut back, 8 bases at V and 0 bases at J, with 8 bases in the middle. Germline V gene data show CDR1 as MDHEN and CDR2 as SYDVKM. The DNA for the CDR3 is TGTGCCAGCGCTTTCCTCTCCTACGAGCAGTACTTC. Translation gives CASAFLSYEQYF.

The chain joins TRBV28 to TRBJ1-1; TRBD1 might be the D (6 bases). The V end lost 6 bases, the J end lost 0 bases, and 20 bases lay between the germline ends. CDR1 MDHEN and CDR2 SYDVKM come from the germline V gene. The CDR3 spans 17 residues. The CDR3 coding sequence is TGTGCCAGCAGGAGCAAATTCCGGGACACGGTGAACACTGAAGCTTTCTTT. This codes for CASRSKFRDTVNTEAFF.

The chain links TRBV5-1 to TRBJ1-5; D might be TRBD1 (5 bases). This CDR3 region has 14 residues. Germline-derived CDR1 and CDR2 are SGHRS and YFSETQ. Trimming stripped 8 bases from V and 3 bases from J, with 15 bases between. This CDR3 reads CARRRDGSNQPQHF. The CDR3 DNA reads as TGCGCCAGGCGCCGGGACGGATCCAATCAGCCCCAGCATTTT.

In its sample, this clonotype was seen a few times. The V call is TRBV20-1, the J call TRBJ2-2; D remains ambiguous. From germline, CDR1 is DFQATT and CDR2 SNEGSKA (reference sequence). V was cut by 4 bases and J by 2 bases, with 14 bases left in between. This CDR3 comprises 15 residues. CDR3 coding DNA: TGCAGTGCTAAGAGTCCTCCCTTCAACACCGGGGAGCTGTTTTTT. It translates to CSAKSPPFNTGELFF.